This entry features one T cell receptor beta chain sequence. The source of the sample is a study of blood T cell repertoires in COVID-19. Study-wide context: T cells, B-cell-depleted T cells, or PBMCs provided the cDNA or gDNA that served as material.

Germline V gene lookup returns CDR1 DFQATT and CDR2 SNEGSKA (reference sequence). The CDR3 has 12 residues. V lost 3 bases and J lost 6, with 12 bases in between. As handled by the study authors: Amplification of reference gene primers provided the estimated nucleated cell counts. Data came from immunoSEQ multiplex PCR; TCRdb stores just in-frame clones and leaves some out. That table gives V, J and clone size, and the DNA gave D and trimming. The sample shows 70,000 to 90,000 clones, more than 80% of them seen only once. The rearrangement links TRBV20-1 to TRBJ2-7, with a weak D call TRBD1 (6 bases). This clonotype was obtained from a human donor in a cohort sampled during active COVID-19. Input material: peripheral blood. This chain's CDR3 is CSASDSGAEQYF. The CDR3 DNA follows: TGCAGTGCTAGTGACTCAGGGGCCGAGCAGTACTTC.